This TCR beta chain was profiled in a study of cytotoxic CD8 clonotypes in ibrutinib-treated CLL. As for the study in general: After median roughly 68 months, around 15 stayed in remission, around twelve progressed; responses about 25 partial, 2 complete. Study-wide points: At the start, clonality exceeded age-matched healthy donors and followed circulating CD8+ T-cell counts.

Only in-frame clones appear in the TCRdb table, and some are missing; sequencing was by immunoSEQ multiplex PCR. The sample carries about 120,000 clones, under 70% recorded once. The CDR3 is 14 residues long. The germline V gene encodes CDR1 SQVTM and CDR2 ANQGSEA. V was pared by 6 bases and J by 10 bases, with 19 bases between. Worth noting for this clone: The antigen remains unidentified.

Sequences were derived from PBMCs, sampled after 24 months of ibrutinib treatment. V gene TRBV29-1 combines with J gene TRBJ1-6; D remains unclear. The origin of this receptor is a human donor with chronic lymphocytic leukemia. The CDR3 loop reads CSVPMAGYGSPLHF. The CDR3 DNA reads TGCAGCGTCCCCATGGCGGGGTACGGGTCACCCCTCCACTTT.